The clone carrying this T cell receptor (beta chain) has just one count. This specimen belongs to a study of CD8 T cells in Susac syndrome. Controls were age- and sex-matched healthy donors. The length of the CDR3 is 15 residues. Per the germline V gene, CDR1 is KGHSH and CDR2 is LQKENI. Trimming at V came to 3 bases and at J to 2 bases, leaving 6 bases not matched to a gene. Reverse transcription of about 0.5 to 1 ug RNA used random hexamers. TCRdb called the immunoSEQ multiplex PCR reads again in MiXCR, with one record for every CDR3 protein. Among approximately 190,000 distinct CDR3 sequences listed, over 85% were seen once.

This sequence joins TRBV18 and TRBJ1-1, with 7 bases that match TRBD1. Input material: CD4+ T cells from PBMCs. The receptor was derived from a human donor in good health. The CDR3 here is CASSPLGQVNTEAFF. The DNA of the CDR3 is TGTGCCAGCTCACCCCTCGGACAGGTTAACACTGAAGCTTTCTTT.